This TCR beta chain emerged from a study of Ad26.COV2.S vaccination and SARS-CoV-2 variants. For the study at large: Doses of Ad26.COV2.S were injected into muscle once or twice, 56 days apart. Findings and limits, study-wide: The study found similar non-spike TCR breadth in vaccine and placebo recipients.

The sample's treatment: around 19 received Ad26.COV2.S at low or high dose, single or two shots; 5 received placebo; per-sample allocation not given. After the first vaccine or placebo injection, samples were drawn on day 63. Notes on this clone: Its cognate antigen is unknown.

V lost 8 bases, J lost 0 bases, and 11 bases stayed unmatched. Germline V gives CDR1 SGHTA, CDR2 FQGNSA. The CDR3 length is 17 residues. Assay: immunoSEQ multiplex PCR; the TCRdb copy retains only in-frame clones and omits some. The sample contains some 390,000 clones, about nine tenths of which appear only once. This receptor was identified in a person aged 18-60 years who received the Ad26.COV2.S COVID-19 vaccine or a placebo. This rearrangement joins TRBV7-2 to TRBJ2-3; 10 nucleotides align to TRBD2. The starting material was peripheral blood, obtained in a trial of Ad26.COV2.S vaccine versus placebo. DNA for the CDR3: TGTGCCAGCCTAATACAACTAGCGGGATCCAGCACAGATACGCAGTATTTT. Encoded protein: CASLIQLAGSSTDTQYF.